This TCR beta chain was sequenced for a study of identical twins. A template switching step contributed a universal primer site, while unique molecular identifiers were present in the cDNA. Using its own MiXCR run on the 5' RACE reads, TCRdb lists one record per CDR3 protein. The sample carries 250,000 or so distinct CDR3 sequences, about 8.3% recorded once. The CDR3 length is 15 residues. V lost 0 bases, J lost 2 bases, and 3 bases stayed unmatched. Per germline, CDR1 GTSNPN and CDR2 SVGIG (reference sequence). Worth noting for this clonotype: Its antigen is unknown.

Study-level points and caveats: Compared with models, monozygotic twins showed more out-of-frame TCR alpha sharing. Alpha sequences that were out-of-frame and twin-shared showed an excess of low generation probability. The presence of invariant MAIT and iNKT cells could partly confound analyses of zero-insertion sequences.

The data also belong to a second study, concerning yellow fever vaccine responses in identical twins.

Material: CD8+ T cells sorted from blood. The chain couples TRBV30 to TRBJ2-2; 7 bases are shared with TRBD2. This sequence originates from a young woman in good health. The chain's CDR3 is CAWSVLADNTGELFF. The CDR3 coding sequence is TGTGCCTGGAGTGTCCTAGCGGACAACACCGGGGAGCTGTTTTTT.